A single sample gave rise to the 31 T cell receptor beta chains below, sequenced in a study of T cells in localized non-small cell lung cancer. Measured with immunoSEQ multiplex PCR; TCRdb has only the in-frame clones, and not every one. The table has 30,000 to 35,000 clones, roughly 90% seen once. This specimen consisted of peripheral blood, obtained before any cancer treatment. The receptors here all came from a female donor over 55 with stage I lung adenocarcinoma.

The chain links TRBV30 to TRBJ1-1; D not certain. From germline, CDR1 is GTSNPN and CDR2 SVGIG (reference sequence). V shed 4 bases and J shed 1 base, with 13 bases lying between them. This CDR3 is 14 amino acids long. The CDR3 loop reads CAWKKSPSNTEAFF. The CDR3 coding sequence is TGTGCCTGGAAGAAGAGCCCCTCGAACACTGAAGCTTTCTTT.

This chain connects TRBV7-2 to TRBJ1-6; D is undetermined. CDR3 length: 14 amino acids. The germline V gene encodes CDR1 SGHTA and CDR2 FQGNSA. Trimming pared 6 bases from V and 5 bases from J, leaving 11 bases between. CDR3 residues: CASRSRANNSPLHF. CDR3 DNA: TGTGCCAGCAGGTCGCGGGCGAATAATTCACCCCTCCACTTT.

The genes are TRBV7-8 and TRBJ1-5, with no clear D. Germline values: CDR1 SGHVS, CDR2 FQNEAQ. The CDR3 spans 12 residues. V lost 3 bases and J lost 3, with 3 bases in between. DNA for the CDR3: TGTGCCAGCAGCTTGGTCAATCAGCCCCAGCATTTT. Its translation: CASSLVNQPQHF. The full variable domain, completed using reference TRBV7-8 and TRBJ1-5, is GAGVSQSPRYKVAKRGQDVALRCDPISGHVSLFWYQQALGQGPEFLTYFQNEAQLDKSGLPSDRFFAERPEGSVSTLKIQRTQQEDSAVYLCASSLVNQPQHFGDGTRLSIL.

This chain joins TRBV7-2 and TRBJ2-1; either TRBD1 or TRBD2 may fit D (6 bases each). Germline V gives CDR1 SGHTA, CDR2 FQGNSA. Deletions cut 5 bases from V and 2 bases from J, with 13 bases between. The CDR3 sequence is 15 residues long. CDR3 protein: CASSTRGPTYNEQFF. The DNA of the CDR3 is TGTGCCAGCAGCACCCGGGGGCCCACCTACAATGAGCAGTTCTTC.

The chain couples TRBV25-1 to TRBJ2-6, with D possibly TRBD1 on 5 matching bases. V was pared by 8 bases and J by 4 bases, with 12 bases between. The CDR3 is 14 amino acids. CDR1 MGHDK and CDR2 SYGVNS come from the germline V gene. CDR3: CASGQGGGANVLTF. CDR3 sequence (DNA): TGTGCCAGCGGTCAGGGTGGCGGGGCCAACGTCCTGACTTTC. Using reference TRBV25-1 and TRBJ2-6 for the parts outside the CDR3, the full variable domain is EADIYQTPRYLVIGTGKKITLECSQTMGHDKMYWYQQDPGMELHLIHYSYGVNSTEKGDLSSESTVSRIRTEHFPLTLESARPSHTSQYLCASGQGGGANVLTFGAGSRLTVL.

J is TRBJ1-5 and V is TRBV5-4; 7 nucleotides line up with TRBD1. This CDR3 region has 17 residues. Germline CDR1 is SGHNT and CDR2 is YYREEE (reference sequence). V trimming: 4 bases; J trimming: 1 base; junction bases outside the gene matches: 11. The CDR3 reads CASSPYPGQISNQPQHF. CDR3 nucleotide sequence: TGTGCCAGCAGCCCTTACCCGGGACAGATAAGCAATCAGCCCCAGCATTTT.

The rearrangement joins TRBV6-5 to TRBJ2-3; D uncertain. Germline values: CDR1 MNHEY, CDR2 SVGAGI. This CDR3 has 13 residues. V was shortened by 5 bases and J by 6 bases, with 12 bases between the two germline ends. CDR3 amino acids: CASSNRKGDTQYF. As DNA, the CDR3 is TGTGCCAGCAGTAACCGAAAGGGTGATACGCAGTATTTT.

The V and J genes are TRBV7-2 and TRBJ2-3; 16 bases agree with TRBD2. CDR1 SGHTA and CDR2 FQGNSA come from the germline V gene. This CDR3 contains 18 residues. Losses at the gene ends were 5 bases for V and 5 bases for J; bases not matched to a gene: 10. CDR3 in DNA: TGTGCCAGCAGCCACGGGACTAGCGGGGGGGCCCGAGGAGATACGCAGTATTTT. It yields the protein CASSHGTSGGARGDTQYF.

The chain links TRBV9 to TRBJ2-1, with 9 bases matching TRBD2. Germline V gene data show CDR1 as SGDLS and CDR2 as YYNGEE. The CDR3 covers 15 residues. V lost 2 bases, J lost 7 bases, and 7 bases stayed unmatched. The CDR3 nucleotides read TGTGCCAGCAGCGTCAGCGGGGGGCCGGGTAATGAGCAGTTCTTC. This translates into CASSVSGGPGNEQFF.

The rearrangement uses TRBV7-7 and TRBJ2-1; D perhaps matches TRBD1 (7 bases). Deletions cut 4 bases from V and 5 bases from J, with 15 bases between. Germline CDR1 reads SSHAT; CDR2 reads FNYEAQ (reference sequence). The CDR3 contains 15 residues. The CDR3 reads CASSSGRGVDNEQFF. CDR3 DNA sequence: TGTGCCAGCAGCTCCGGCAGGGGGGTCGACAATGAGCAGTTCTTC.

The chain has TRBV5-1 and TRBJ2-5, with 7 bases that match TRBD1. The germline V gene has CDR1 SGHRS and CDR2 YFSETQ. V lost 4 bases and J lost 5; bases outside the gene matches: 8. The CDR3 spans 14 residues. CDR3 protein: CASSPGRQGETQYF. The CDR3 DNA reads TGCGCCAGCAGCCCGGGCAGACAGGGTGAGACCCAGTACTTC. Full variable domain (remainder filled in from reference TRBV5-1 and TRBJ2-5): KAGVTQTPRYLIKTRGQQVTLSCSPISGHRSVSWYQQTPGQGLQFLFEYFSETQRNKGNFPGRFSGRQFSNSRSEMNVSTLELGDSALYLCASSPGRQGETQYFGPGTRLLVL.

The genes are TRBV7-2 and TRBJ2-7, with a possible D match to TRBD1 (7 bases). The CDR3 length is 15 residues. Germline V CDR1 and CDR2: SGHTA, FQGNSA. V lost 2 bases and J 3 bases, leaving 14 bases between the germline ends. Here the CDR3 DNA reads TGTGCCAGCAGCTTACAGGGGGGCCATAACTACGAGCAGTACTTC. It codes for CASSLQGGHNYEQYF.

The genes are TRBV28 and TRBJ2-6; perhaps TRBD1 as D (5 bases). The germline V and J ends were trimmed by 4 bases and 0 bases, with 7 bases remaining between them. CDR1 is MDHEN, CDR2 SYDVKM, per germline. The CDR3 totals 15 residues. CDR3 sequence reads: CASSSDSSGANVLTF. DNA of the CDR3: TGTGCCAGCAGTTCAGACAGCTCTGGGGCCAACGTCCTGACTTTC. The full variable domain, completed using reference TRBV28 and TRBJ2-6, is DVKVTQSSRYLVKRTGEKVFLECVQDMDHENMFWYRQDPGLGLRLIYFSYDVKMKEKGDIPEGYSVSREKKERFSLILESASTNQTSMYLCASSSDSSGANVLTFGAGSRLTVL.

The chain recombines TRBV30 with TRBJ1-1, with D perhaps matching TRBD1 (6 bases). V was trimmed by 3 bases and J by 5 bases, leaving 10 bases between them. The CDR3 length is 12 residues. Germline-derived CDR1 and CDR2 are GTSNPN and SVGIG (reference sequence). This chain's CDR3 is CAWRGTGTEAFF. Written as DNA, the CDR3 is TGTGCCTGGAGGGGCACAGGGACTGAAGCTTTCTTT.

The rearrangement links TRBV7-3 to TRBJ1-1, with 7 bases lining up with TRBD1. The ends lost 1 base at V and 1 base at J; junction bases unmatched: 3. The CDR3 contains 15 residues. Germline CDR1 is SGHTA and CDR2 is FQGTGA. The CDR3: CASSLNPGGNTEAFF. The DNA for the CDR3 is TGTGCCAGCAGCTTAAATCCAGGGGGGAACACTGAAGCTTTCTTT.

The chain couples TRBV19 to TRBJ1-4; the D gene is possibly TRBD1 (6 bases). The CDR3 loop spans 16 amino acids. The V end was cut by 1 base, the J end by 4 bases, with 13 bases between. Per the germline V gene, CDR1 is LNHDA and CDR2 is SQIVND (reference sequence). CDR3 DNA: TGTGCCAGTAGTATAGGGGTGTTGGACAGTAATGAAAAACTGTTTTTT. It specifies CASSIGVLDSNEKLFF.

V is TRBV6-1 and J is TRBJ1-2; the D is unclear. Germline values: CDR1 MNHNS, CDR2 SASEGT. The CDR3 has 9 residues. Trimming took off 9 bases at V and 7 bases at J, with 6 bases between the two ends. The CDR3 spells CARGGGYTF. The CDR3 DNA sequence: TGTGCCAGGGGCGGTGGCTACACCTTC.

The rearrangement joins TRBV7-9 to TRBJ2-1, with D tentatively TRBD2 (6 bases). Trimming stripped 5 bases from V and 8 bases from J, with 19 bases between. This CDR3 contains 15 residues. Looked up from germline, CDR1 is SEHNR and CDR2 is FQNEAQ (reference sequence). CDR3 region: CASSPIQGGVDEQFF. CDR3 DNA sequence: TGTGCCAGCAGCCCTATCCAGGGCGGGGTCGATGAGCAGTTCTTC.

The chain has TRBV19 and TRBJ1-5; 8 nucleotides align to TRBD1. The CDR3 is 15 amino acids. Per the germline V gene, CDR1 is LNHDA and CDR2 is SQIVND (reference sequence). V shed 0 bases and J 7 bases; nucleotides not matched to a gene: 5. The CDR3 sequence: CASSIDRGREQPQHF. The CDR3 nucleotides are TGTGCCAGTAGTATAGACAGGGGGCGCGAACAGCCCCAGCATTTT.

The chain has TRBV27 and TRBJ2-3; D is unclear. Trimming left V 0 bases short and J 6 bases short, with 7 bases between. Germline V gene lookup returns CDR1 MNHEY and CDR2 SMNVEV (reference sequence). This CDR3 contains 13 residues. This CDR3 is CASSLSWLDTQYF. The CDR3 nucleotides are TGTGCCAGCAGTTTATCTTGGCTGGATACGCAGTATTTT.

This chain uses TRBV13 with TRBJ2-1; 10 nucleotides agree with TRBD2. This CDR3 comprises 15 residues. Trimming cost V 5 bases and J 5 bases; bases outside gene matches: 6. CDR1 and CDR2 (germline): PRHDT, FYEKMQ (reference sequence). CDR3 sequence (DNA): TGTGCCAGCAGCCGAGCTAGCGGGGGCCACAATGAGCAGTTCTTC. It codes for CASSRASGGHNEQFF. Full variable domain (missing parts from reference TRBV13 and TRBJ2-1): AAGVIQSPRHLIKEKRETATLKCYPIPRHDTVYWYQQGPGQDPQFLISFYEKMQSDKGSIPDRFSAQQFSDYHSELNMSSLELGDSALYFCASSRASGGHNEQFFGPGTRLTVL.

The V call is TRBV7-9, the J call TRBJ1-4, with D hard to call. Germline lookup yields CDR1 SEHNR and CDR2 FQNEAQ (reference sequence). The V and J ends lost 1 base and 5 bases respectively, with 11 bases between them. The length of the CDR3 is 15 residues. The CDR3 bases are TGTGCCAGCAGCTTAGGTCGTGGAGGGAATGAAAAACTGTTTTTT. Translated: CASSLGRGGNEKLFF.

This chain connects TRBV7-6 to TRBJ2-6, with D possibly TRBD1 on 7 matching bases. CDR1 and CDR2 from the germline V gene are SGHVS and FNYEAQ. Trimming left V 0 bases short and J 0 bases short, with 12 bases between. The CDR3 loop spans 18 amino acids. The CDR3 reads CASSLAAGQSSGANVLTF. As DNA, the CDR3 is TGTGCCAGCAGCTTAGCGGCGGGACAGAGCTCTGGGGCCAACGTCCTGACTTTC.

This clone has just a few counts. This chain uses TRBV27 with TRBJ2-7, with TRBD1 identical over 7 bases. V was clipped by 6 bases and J by 4 bases; unmatched bases: 9. Germline values: CDR1 MNHEY, CDR2 SMNVEV (reference sequence). CDR3 length equals 14 residues. CDR3 sequence (DNA): TGTGCCAGCAGACCGAGCGGCAGGGGGTACGAGCAGTACTTC. Translating gives CASRPSGRGYEQYF.

The chain recombines TRBV2 with TRBJ1-2; TRBD1 matches at 7 bases. V gave up 6 bases and J gave up 4 bases; unmatched junction bases: 2. This CDR3 is 12 amino acids long. Looked up from germline, CDR1 is SNHLY and CDR2 is FYNNEI. As DNA, the CDR3 is TGTGCCAGCAGCCGGGACAGCTATGGCTACACCTTC. It encodes CASSRDSYGYTF.

This clone was observed once. The V gene is TRBV5-1, the J gene TRBJ1-4; D is possibly TRBD1 (5 bases). The ends were cut back, 4 bases at V and 7 bases at J, with 17 bases in the middle. Germline V CDR1 and CDR2: SGHRS, YFSETQ. The CDR3 totals 15 residues. The DNA of the CDR3 is TGCGCCAGCAGCCCGGGACGCGTGGGAGGTGAAAAACTGTTTTTT. It specifies CASSPGRVGGEKLFF.

The chain uses TRBV7-2 and TRBJ2-3; D remains unclear. The V end lost 1 base, the J end lost 2 bases, and 7 bases lay between the germline ends. CDR3 size: 14 residues. CDR1 is SGHTA, CDR2 FQGNSA, per germline. The CDR3 spells CASSLGTHTDTQYF. The CDR3 nucleotides are TGTGCCAGCAGCTTAGGCACTCACACAGATACGCAGTATTTT.

The chain couples TRBV27 to TRBJ2-3; 7 nucleotides agree with TRBD2. V lost 5 bases to trimming and J lost 6 bases; unmatched junction nucleotides: 8. This CDR3 is 14 amino acids long. Germline CDR1 MNHEY, CDR2 SMNVEV (reference sequence). The CDR3 loop reads CASSRGGYDDTQYF. The CDR3 DNA follows: TGTGCCAGCAGTCGCGGGGGATATGATGATACGCAGTATTTT.

The genes are TRBV7-2 and TRBJ2-7; unclear D gene. The CDR3 runs 13 residues. Germline V gives CDR1 SGHTA, CDR2 FQGNSA. V lost 0 bases and J lost 6, with 9 bases in between. The CDR3 here is CASSLALLGEQYF. CDR3 sequence (DNA): TGTGCCAGCAGCTTAGCGCTGCTTGGCGAGCAGTACTTC.

The CDR3 DNA sequence: TGTGCCAGCAGCCCCACCCGGGCGGAGAACTATGGCTACACCTTC. This translates into CASSPTRAENYGYTF. The chain couples TRBV7-2 to TRBJ1-2; D not resolved. Germline-derived CDR1 and CDR2 are SGHTA and FQGNSA. This CDR3 region has 15 residues. Trimming pared 5 bases from V and 2 bases from J, leaving 15 bases between.

This clone was picked up one time. The chain carries TRBV7-9 and TRBJ2-5; 7 positions match TRBD1. The ends lost 1 base at V and 5 bases at J; junction bases unmatched: 1. Germline V gene sequence: CDR1 SEHNR, CDR2 FQNEAQ (reference sequence). CDR3 length: 13 residues. CDR3: CASSLGRGETQYF. Here the CDR3 DNA reads TGTGCCAGCAGCTTAGGCAGGGGGGAGACCCAGTACTTC.